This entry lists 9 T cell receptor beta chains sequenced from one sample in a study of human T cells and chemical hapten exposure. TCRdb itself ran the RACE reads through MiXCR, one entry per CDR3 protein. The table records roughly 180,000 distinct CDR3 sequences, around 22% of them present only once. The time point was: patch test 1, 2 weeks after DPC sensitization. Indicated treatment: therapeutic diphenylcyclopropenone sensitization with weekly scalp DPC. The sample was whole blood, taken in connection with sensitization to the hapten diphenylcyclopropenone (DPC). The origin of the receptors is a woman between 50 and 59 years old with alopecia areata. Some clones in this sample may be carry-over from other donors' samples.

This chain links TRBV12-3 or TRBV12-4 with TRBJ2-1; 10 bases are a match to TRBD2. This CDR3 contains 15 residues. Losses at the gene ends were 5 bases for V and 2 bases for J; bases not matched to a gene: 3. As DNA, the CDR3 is TGTGCCAGCAGTCCACTAGCGGGGCCCTACAATGAGCAGTTCTTC. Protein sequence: CASSPLAGPYNEQFF.

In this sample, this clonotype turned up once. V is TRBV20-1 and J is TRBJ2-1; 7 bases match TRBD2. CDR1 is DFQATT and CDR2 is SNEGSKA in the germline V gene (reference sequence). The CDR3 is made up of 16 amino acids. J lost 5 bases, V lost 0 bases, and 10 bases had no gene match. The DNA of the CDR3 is TGCAGTGCTAGAGATCAGGCTAGCGGCCGAAACAATGAGCAGTTCTTC. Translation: CSARDQASGRNNEQFF.

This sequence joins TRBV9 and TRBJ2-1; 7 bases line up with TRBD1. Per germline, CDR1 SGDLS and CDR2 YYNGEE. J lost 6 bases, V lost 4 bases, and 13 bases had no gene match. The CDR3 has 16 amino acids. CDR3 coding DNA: TGTGCCAGCAGCTCCGGAGACAGGGTCGGTGGCAATGAGCAGTTCTTC. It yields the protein CASSSGDRVGGNEQFF.

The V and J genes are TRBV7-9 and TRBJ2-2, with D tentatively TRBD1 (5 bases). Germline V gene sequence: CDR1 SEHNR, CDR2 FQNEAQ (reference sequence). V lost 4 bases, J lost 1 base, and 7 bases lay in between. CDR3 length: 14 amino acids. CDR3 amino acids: CASSYGQNTGELFF. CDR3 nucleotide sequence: TGTGCCAGCAGCTACGGACAGAACACCGGGGAGCTGTTTTTT.

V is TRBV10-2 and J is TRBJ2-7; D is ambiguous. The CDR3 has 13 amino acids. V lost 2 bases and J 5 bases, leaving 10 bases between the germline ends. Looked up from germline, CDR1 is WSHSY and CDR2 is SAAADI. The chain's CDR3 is CASSEGIPHEQYF. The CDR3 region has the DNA TGCGCCAGCAGTGAGGGCATACCCCACGAGCAGTACTTC.

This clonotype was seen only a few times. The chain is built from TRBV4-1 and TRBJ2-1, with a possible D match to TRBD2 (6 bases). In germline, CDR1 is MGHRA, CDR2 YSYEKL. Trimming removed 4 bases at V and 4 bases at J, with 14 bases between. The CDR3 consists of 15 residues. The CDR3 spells CASSPTASEYNEQFF. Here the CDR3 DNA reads TGCGCCAGCAGCCCGACGGCTAGCGAGTACAATGAGCAGTTCTTC.

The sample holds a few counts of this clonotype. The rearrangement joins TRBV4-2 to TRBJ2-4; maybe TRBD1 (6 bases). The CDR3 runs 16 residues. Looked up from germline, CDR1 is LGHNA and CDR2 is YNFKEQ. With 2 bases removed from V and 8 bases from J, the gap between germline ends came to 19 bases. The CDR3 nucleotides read TGTGCCAGCAGCCAAACAAGGACAGCCGGTGGGGACATTCAGTACTTC. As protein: CASSQTRTAGGDIQYF.

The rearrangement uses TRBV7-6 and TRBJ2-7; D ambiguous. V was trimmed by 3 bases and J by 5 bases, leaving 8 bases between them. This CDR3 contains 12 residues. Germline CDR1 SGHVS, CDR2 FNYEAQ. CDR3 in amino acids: CASSFFSNEQYF. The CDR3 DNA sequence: TGTGCCAGCAGCTTTTTCAGCAACGAGCAGTACTTC.

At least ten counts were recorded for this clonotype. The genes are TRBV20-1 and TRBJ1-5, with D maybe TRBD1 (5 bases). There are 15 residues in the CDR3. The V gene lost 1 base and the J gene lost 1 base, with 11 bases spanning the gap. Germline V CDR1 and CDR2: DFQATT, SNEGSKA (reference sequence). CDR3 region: CSARVPGVSNQPQHF. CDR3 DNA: TGCAGTGCTAGAGTTCCGGGGGTGAGCAATCAGCCCCAGCATTTT.